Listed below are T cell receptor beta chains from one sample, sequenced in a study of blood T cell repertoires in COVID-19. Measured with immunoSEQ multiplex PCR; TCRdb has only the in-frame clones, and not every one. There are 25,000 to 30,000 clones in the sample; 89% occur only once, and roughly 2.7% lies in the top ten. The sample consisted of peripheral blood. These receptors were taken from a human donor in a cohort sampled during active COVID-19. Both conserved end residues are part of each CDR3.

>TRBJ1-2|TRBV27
CALLGGNYGYTF
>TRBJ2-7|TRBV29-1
CSIRVTYEQYF
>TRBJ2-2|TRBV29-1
CSVVSGTGHTGELFF
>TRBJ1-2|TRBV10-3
CAISGGQGANYGYTF
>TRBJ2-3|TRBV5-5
CASSLFPMTDTQYF
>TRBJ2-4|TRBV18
CASSPPQGLNIQYF
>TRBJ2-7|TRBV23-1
CASSHWVGRQPNRTSSYEQYF
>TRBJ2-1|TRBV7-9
CASSFFTSGGDGEQFF
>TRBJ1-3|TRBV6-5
CASSPPPPGNTIYF
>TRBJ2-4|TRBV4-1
CASSQEMTHGGIQYF
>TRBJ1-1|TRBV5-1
CASSLAGTGGLVNTEAFF
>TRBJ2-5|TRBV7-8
CASSPRRDAYQETQYF
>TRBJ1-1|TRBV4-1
CASSQGTGGITEAFF
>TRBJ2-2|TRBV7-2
CASSSMVASGELFF
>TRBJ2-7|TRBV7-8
CASSAQGSGSYEQYF
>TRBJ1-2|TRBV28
CASSPWGQGFGYTF
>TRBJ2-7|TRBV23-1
CASKERESPDEQYF
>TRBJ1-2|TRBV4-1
CASSPDRGYGYTF
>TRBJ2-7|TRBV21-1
CASLGQNGYEQYF
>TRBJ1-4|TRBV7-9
CASSLSLGEAEKLFF
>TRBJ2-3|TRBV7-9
CASSLSGGTDTQYF
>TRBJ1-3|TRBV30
CAWSDVSRSGNTIYF
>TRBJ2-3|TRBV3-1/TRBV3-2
CASSPTSGAITDTQYF
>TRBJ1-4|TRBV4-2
CASSQDSAGLNEKLFF
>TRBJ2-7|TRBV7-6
CASWTGRIEQYF
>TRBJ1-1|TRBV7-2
CASSHRTGRAFF
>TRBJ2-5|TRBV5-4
CASSLAAGVETQYF
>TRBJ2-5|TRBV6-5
CASSYSGTQETQYF
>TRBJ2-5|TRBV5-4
CASSWQASGQETQYF
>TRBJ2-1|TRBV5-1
CASSLRLAGGTNEQFF
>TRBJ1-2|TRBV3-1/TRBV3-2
CASSPGGTVGVYGYTF
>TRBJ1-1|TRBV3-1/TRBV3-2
CASSQGSSRSEAFF
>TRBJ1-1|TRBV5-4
CASSSLKQGVGSNTEAFF